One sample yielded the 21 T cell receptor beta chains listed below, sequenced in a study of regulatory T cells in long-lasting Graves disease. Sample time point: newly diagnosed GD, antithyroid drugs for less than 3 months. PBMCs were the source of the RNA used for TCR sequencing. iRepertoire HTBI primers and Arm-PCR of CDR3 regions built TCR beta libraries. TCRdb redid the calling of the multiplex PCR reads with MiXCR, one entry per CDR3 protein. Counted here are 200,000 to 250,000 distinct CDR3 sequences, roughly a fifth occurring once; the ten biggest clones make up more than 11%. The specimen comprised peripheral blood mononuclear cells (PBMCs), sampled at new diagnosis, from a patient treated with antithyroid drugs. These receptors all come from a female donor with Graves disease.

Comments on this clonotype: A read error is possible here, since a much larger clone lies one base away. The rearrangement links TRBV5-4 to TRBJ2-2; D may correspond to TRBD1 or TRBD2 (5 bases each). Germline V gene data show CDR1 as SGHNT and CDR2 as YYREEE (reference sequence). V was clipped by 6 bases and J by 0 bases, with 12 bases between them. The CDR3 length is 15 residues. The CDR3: CASIEGRSNTGELFF. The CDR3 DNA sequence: TGTGCCAGCATCGAGGGACGGTCGAACACCGGGGAGCTGTTTTTT.

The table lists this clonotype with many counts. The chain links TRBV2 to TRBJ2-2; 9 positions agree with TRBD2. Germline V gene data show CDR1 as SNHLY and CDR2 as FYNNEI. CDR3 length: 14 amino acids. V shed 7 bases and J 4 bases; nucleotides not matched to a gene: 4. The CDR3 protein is CASNEREVTGELFF. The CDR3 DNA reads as TGTGCCAGCAATGAGCGGGAGGTCACCGGGGAGCTGTTTTTT.

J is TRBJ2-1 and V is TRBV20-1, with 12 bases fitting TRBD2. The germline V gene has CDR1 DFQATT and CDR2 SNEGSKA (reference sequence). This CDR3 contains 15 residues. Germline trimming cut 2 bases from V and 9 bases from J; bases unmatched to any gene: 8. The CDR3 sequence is CSARISTSGSPEQFF. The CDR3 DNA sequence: TGCAGTGCTAGAATCTCGACTAGCGGGAGCCCTGAGCAGTTCTTC.

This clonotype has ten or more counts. The CDR3 DNA sequence: TGTGCCAGTAATCAGGGTTCCCAAGAGACCCAGTACTTC. Translating gives CASNQGSQETQYF. The V call is TRBV5-8, the J call TRBJ2-5; D may be TRBD1 (5 bases). This CDR3 has 13 amino acids. The V end was cut by 8 bases, the J end by 1 base, with 12 bases between. The germline CDR1 and CDR2 sequences are SGHTS and YDEGEE.

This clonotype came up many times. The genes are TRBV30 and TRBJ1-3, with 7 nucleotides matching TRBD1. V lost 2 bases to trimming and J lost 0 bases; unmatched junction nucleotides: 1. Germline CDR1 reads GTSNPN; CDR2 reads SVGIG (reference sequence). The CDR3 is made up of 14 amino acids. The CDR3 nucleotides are TGTGCCTGGAGTAGACAGGGCTCTGGAAACACCATATATTTT. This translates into CAWSRQGSGNTIYF.

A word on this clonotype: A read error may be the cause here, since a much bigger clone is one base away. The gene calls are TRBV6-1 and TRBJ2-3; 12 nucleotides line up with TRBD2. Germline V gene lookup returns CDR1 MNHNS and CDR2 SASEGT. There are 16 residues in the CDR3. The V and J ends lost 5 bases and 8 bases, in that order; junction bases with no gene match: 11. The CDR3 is CASSTLAGGRAGTQYF. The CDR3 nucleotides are TGTGCCAGCAGTACCCTAGCGGGAGGGCGGGCAGGTACGCAGTATTTT.

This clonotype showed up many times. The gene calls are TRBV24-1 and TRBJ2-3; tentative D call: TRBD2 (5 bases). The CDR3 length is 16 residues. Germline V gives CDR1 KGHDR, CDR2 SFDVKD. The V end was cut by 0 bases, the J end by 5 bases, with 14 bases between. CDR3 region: CATSDLHGEFRDTQYF. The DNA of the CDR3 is TGTGCCACCAGTGATTTGCACGGGGAGTTCAGAGATACGCAGTATTTT.

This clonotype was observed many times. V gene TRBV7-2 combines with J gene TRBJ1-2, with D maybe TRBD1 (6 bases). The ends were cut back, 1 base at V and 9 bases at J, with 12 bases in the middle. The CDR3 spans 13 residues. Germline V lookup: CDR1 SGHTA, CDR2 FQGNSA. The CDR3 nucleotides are TGTGCCAGCAGCTTAGGGGGGGGCAGAAGCTACACCTTC. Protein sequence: CASSLGGGRSYTF.

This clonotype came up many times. The CDR3 region has the DNA TGTGCCAGCAGCTCCGGACAGGGAACCAACGTCCTGACTTTC. Its protein is CASSSGQGTNVLTF. The chain links TRBV7-2 to TRBJ2-6, with TRBD1 matching over 8 bases. Germline V CDR1 and CDR2: SGHTA, FQGNSA. J lost 8 bases, V lost 4 bases, and 4 bases had no gene match. This CDR3 has 14 residues.

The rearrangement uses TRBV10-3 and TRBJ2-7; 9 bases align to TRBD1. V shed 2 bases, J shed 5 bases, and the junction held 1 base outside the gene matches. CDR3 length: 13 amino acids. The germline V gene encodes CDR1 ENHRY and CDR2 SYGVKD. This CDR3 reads CAISERQGDEQYF. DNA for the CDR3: TGTGCCATCAGTGAGCGACAGGGGGACGAGCAGTACTTC.

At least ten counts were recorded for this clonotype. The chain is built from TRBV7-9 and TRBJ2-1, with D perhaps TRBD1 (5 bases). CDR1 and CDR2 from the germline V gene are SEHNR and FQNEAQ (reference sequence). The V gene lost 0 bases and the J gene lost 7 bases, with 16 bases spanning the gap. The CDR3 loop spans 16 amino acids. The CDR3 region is CASSLAFSTVTNEQFF. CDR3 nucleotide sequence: TGTGCCAGCAGCTTAGCCTTCTCGACAGTAACTAATGAGCAGTTCTTC. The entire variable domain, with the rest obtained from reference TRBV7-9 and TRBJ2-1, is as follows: DTGVSQNPRHKITKRGQNVTFRCDPISEHNRLYWYRQTLGQGPEFLTYFQNEAQLEKSRLLSDRFSAERPKGSFSTLEIQRTEQGDSAMYLCASSLAFSTVTNEQFFGPGTRLTVL.

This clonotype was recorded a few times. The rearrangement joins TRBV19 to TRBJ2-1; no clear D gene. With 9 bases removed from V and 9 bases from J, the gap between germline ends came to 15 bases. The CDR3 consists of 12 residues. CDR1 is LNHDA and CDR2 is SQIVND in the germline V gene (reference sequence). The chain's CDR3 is CASQTGSGEQFF. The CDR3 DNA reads TGTGCCAGCCAGACGGGCTCGGGTGAGCAGTTCTTC.

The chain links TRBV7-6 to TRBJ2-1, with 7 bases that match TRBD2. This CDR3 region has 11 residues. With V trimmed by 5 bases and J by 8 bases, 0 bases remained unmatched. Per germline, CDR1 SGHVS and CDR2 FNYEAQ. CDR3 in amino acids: CASSRGDEQFF. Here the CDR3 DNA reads TGTGCCAGCAGCCGGGGGGATGAGCAGTTCTTC.

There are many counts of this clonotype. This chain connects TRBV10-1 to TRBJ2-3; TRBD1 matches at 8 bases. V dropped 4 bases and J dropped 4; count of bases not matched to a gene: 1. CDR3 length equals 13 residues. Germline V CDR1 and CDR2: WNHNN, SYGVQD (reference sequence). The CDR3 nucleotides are TGCGCCAGCAGTGGCAGGGGGCCAGATACGCAGTATTTT. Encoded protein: CASSGRGPDTQYF.

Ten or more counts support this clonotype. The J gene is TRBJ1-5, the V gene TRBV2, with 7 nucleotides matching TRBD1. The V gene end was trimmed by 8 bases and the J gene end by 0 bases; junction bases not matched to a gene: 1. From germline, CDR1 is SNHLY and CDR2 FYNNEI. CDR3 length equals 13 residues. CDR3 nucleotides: TGTGCCAGCCAGGGGGATAGCAATCAGCCCCAGCATTTT. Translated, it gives CASQGDSNQPQHF.

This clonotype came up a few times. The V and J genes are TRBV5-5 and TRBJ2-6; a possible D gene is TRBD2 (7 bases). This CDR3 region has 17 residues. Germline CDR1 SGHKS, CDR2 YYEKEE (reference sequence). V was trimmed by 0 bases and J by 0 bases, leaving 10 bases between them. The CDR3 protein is CASSLVAGASGANVLTF. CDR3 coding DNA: TGTGCCAGCAGCTTGGTCGCGGGGGCCTCTGGGGCCAACGTCCTGACTTTC.

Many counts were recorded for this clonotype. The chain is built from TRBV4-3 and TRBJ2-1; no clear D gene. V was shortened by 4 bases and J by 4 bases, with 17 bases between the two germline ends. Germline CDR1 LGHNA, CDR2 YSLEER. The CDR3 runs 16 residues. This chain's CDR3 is CASSPDPVLGYNEQFF. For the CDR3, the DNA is TGCGCCAGCAGCCCTGATCCGGTTTTAGGGTACAATGAGCAGTTCTTC.

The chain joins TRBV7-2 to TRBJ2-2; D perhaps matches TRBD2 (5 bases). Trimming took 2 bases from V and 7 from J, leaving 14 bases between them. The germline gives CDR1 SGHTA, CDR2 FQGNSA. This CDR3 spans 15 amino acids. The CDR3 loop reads CASSLWLVGGGELFF. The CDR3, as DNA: TGTGCCAGCAGCTTATGGTTGGTCGGAGGCGGGGAGCTGTTTTTT.

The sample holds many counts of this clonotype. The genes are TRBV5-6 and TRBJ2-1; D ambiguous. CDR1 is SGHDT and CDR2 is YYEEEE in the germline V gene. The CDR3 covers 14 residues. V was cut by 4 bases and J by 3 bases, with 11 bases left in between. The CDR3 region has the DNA TGTGCCAGCAGCCACCGGGCTTTCTACAATGAGCAGTTCTTC. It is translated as CASSHRAFYNEQFF.

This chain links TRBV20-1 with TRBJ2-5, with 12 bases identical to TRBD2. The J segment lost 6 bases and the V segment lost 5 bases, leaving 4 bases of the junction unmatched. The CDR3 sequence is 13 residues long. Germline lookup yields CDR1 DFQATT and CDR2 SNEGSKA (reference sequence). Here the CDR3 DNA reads TGCAGTGCTGAGACTAGCGGGGGAAAGACCCAGTACTTC. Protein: CSAETSGGKTQYF.

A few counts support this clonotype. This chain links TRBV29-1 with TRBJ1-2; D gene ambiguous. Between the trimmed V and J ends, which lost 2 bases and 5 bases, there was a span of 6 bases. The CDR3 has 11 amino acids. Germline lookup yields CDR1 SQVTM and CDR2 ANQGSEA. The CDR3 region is CSVEKDYGYTF. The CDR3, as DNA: TGCAGCGTTGAAAAAGATTATGGCTACACCTTC.